This TCR beta chain was profiled in a study of T cell repertoires in cytomegalovirus infection. Study details: TCR beta signatures that were public indicated CMV infection and matching HLA type.

TCRdb independently ran MiXCR on the reads; one entry per CDR3 protein. Here the sample spans 450,000 to 600,000 distinct CDR3 sequences, roughly 43% being singletons. CDR1 LNHDA and CDR2 SQIVND come from the germline V gene (reference sequence). The V gene lost 7 bases and the J gene lost 1 base, with 16 bases spanning the gap. The CDR3 runs to 15 residues. Regarding this clonotype: No antigen is known for it.

Regarding the study as a whole: The cumulative frequency of public TCR beta families distinguished individuals who carried CMV together with the relevant HLA. Ex vivo responses were dominated by HLA-C-restricted CMV-specific TCR beta clonotypes.

The receptor comes from a human donor in good health (CMV status not recorded). Some clones in this sample may be carry-over from other donors' samples. The sequences come from cultured PBMCs, collected from culture after CMV antigen stimulation. The chain couples TRBV19 to TRBJ1-2, with TRBD1 as a possible D gene (6 bases). The CDR3 is CASTDDTGFNYGYTF. CDR3 nucleotide sequence: TGTGCCAGTACCGACGATACAGGGTTTAACTATGGCTACACCTTC.